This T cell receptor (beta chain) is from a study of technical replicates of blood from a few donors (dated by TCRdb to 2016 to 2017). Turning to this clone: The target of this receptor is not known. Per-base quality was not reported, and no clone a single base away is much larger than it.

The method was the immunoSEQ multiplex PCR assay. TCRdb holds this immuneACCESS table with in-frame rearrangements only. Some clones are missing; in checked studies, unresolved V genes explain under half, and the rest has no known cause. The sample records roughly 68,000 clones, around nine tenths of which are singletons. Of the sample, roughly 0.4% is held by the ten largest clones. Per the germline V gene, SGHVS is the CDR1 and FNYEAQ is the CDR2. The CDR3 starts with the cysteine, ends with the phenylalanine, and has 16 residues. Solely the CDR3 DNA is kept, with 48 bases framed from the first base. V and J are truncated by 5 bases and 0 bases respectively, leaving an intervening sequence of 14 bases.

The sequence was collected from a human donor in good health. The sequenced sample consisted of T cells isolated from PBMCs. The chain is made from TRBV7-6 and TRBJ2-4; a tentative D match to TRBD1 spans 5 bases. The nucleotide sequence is TGTGCCAGCAGCCCCGACAGCCTCATAGCCAAAAACATTCAGTACTTC. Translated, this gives CASSPDSLIAKNIQYF.